The 3 T cell receptor beta chains given below trace back to one sample, sequenced in a study of CD8+ T cells in alopecia areata. Specified treatment: oral pan-JAK inhibitor, 5-10 mg twice daily. Reverse transcribed after extraction, RNA yielded cDNA as the sequencing template. This table comes from immunoSEQ multiplex PCR, and its TCRdb copy is limited to in-frame clones, with some not included. Of about 42,000 clones in the sample, just over 65% were seen once. Sequenced here: CD8+ T cells sorted from blood, sampled at week 4, from a patient treated with tofacitinib. The receptors originated from a human donor with alopecia areata.

The V call is TRBV30, the J call TRBJ1-2; D call uncertain. The CDR3 consists of 13 residues. V lost 5 bases and J 4 bases, leaving 14 bases between the germline ends. Germline V gene data show CDR1 as GTSNPN and CDR2 as SVGIG (reference sequence). The DNA of the CDR3 is TGTGCCTGGTACCGAGACCGGTTCTATGGCTACACCTTC. It encodes CAWYRDRFYGYTF.

The chain carries TRBV30 and TRBJ1-1, with D possibly TRBD1 on 6 matching bases. The CDR3 extends over 11 amino acids. The V gene lost 2 bases and the J gene lost 6 bases, with 7 bases spanning the gap. CDR1 GTSNPN and CDR2 SVGIG come from the germline V gene (reference sequence). The CDR3 DNA reads as TGTGCCTGGAGTAGGGGGGCTGAAGCTTTCTTT. Residues: CAWSRGAEAFF.

The gene calls are TRBV29-1 and TRBJ1-2; D is perhaps TRBD1 (6 bases). Per the germline V gene, CDR1 is SQVTM and CDR2 is ANQGSEA. V was pared by 6 bases and J by 5 bases, with 16 bases between. The CDR3 runs to 13 residues. CDR3 DNA sequence: TGCAGCGTGGAGGGGGGATCGGATTATGGCTACACCTTC. Protein product: CSVEGGSDYGYTF.